What follows are 10 T cell receptor beta chains derived from one specimen sequenced in a study of beta chain features in type 1 diabetes. The study reverse transcribed the entire isolated RNA, so it sequenced expressed TCRB transcripts. The method was immunoSEQ multiplex PCR; TCRdb's version includes in-frame clones alone and lacks a portion of them. The sample records some 230,000 clones, more than 9% being singletons. Sequencing input: naive CD4+ T cells from blood. The receptor source for this set is a woman in her late teens or twenties in good health.

This chain connects TRBV7-2 to TRBJ2-2; tentatively, D is TRBD1 (6 bases). Per germline, CDR1 SGHTA and CDR2 FQGNSA. The length of the CDR3 is 13 residues. The V gene lost 4 bases and the J gene lost 5 bases, with 8 bases spanning the gap. In nucleotides, the CDR3 is TGTGCCAGCAGCTCAGGGGTGACCGGGGAGCTGTTTTTT. Translation: CASSSGVTGELFF.

This clone was picked up one time. This chain's CDR3 is CASSLVSGRPTYEQYF. CDR3 sequence (DNA): TGCGCCAGCAGCTTGGTTAGCGGGAGACCTACCTACGAGCAGTACTTC. This chain joins TRBV5-1 and TRBJ2-7, with 9 bases that match TRBD2. Germline V gene lookup returns CDR1 SGHRS and CDR2 YFSETQ. This CDR3 spans 16 amino acids. Trimming removed 0 bases from V and 2 bases from J; junction bases left unmatched: 6. Supplemented by reference TRBV5-1 and TRBJ2-7, the full variable domain reads KAGVTQTPRYLIKTRGQQVTLSCSPISGHRSVSWYQQTPGQGLQFLFEYFSETQRNKGNFPGRFSGRQFSNSRSEMNVSTLELGDSALYLCASSLVSGRPTYEQYFGPGTRLTVT.

V gene TRBV30 combines with J gene TRBJ1-6; 9 bases align to TRBD1. V was clipped by 0 bases and J by 7 bases; unmatched bases: 10. Germline V gene lookup returns CDR1 GTSNPN and CDR2 SVGIG (reference sequence). The CDR3 has 17 amino acids. The chain's CDR3 is CAWSVSDRGTWNSPLHF. Here the CDR3 DNA reads TGTGCCTGGAGTGTTTCGGACAGGGGAACTTGGAATTCACCCCTCCACTTT. The full variable domain, in which reference TRBV30 and TRBJ1-6 provide the parts outside the CDR3, is SQTIHQWPATLVQPVGSPLSLECTVEGTSNPNLYWYRQAAGRGLQLLFYSVGIGQISSEVPQNLSASRPQDRQFILSSKKLLLSDSGFYLCAWSVSDRGTWNSPLHFGNGTRLTVT.

This chain links TRBV11-1 with TRBJ2-1, with 13 nucleotides matching TRBD2. The V segment lost 5 bases and the J segment 0 bases; nucleotides outside the gene matches: 7. The CDR3 runs 18 residues. Germline loops: CDR1 SGHAT, CDR2 FQDESV (reference sequence). CDR3 residues: CASSQGLAGRSSYNEQFF. DNA for the CDR3: TGTGCCAGCAGCCAGGGACTAGCGGGGAGAAGCTCCTACAATGAGCAGTTCTTC.

The DNA of the CDR3 is TGTGCCAGCAGCTTGTCTGACAGGGGAAACACTGAAGCTTTCTTT. Amino acids: CASSLSDRGNTEAFF. This rearrangement joins TRBV5-4 to TRBJ1-1; TRBD1 matches 8 bases. Germline CDR1 reads SGHNT; CDR2 reads YYREEE (reference sequence). The CDR3 has 15 residues. The V and J ends lost 1 base and 2 bases, in that order; junction bases with no gene match: 4.

The genes are TRBV2 and TRBJ2-5; possible D gene TRBD2, 5 bases. The CDR3 runs 12 residues. Germline values: CDR1 SNHLY, CDR2 FYNNEI. The ends were cut back, 6 bases at V and 0 bases at J, with 5 bases in the middle. The CDR3 nucleotides are TGTGCCAGCAGGAGGGACCAAGAGACCCAGTACTTC. Its translation: CASRRDQETQYF.

This clone was found many times. A junction boundary mismatches the germline segment, possibly from a read error. This chain joins TRBV15 and TRBJ2-1, with 7 bases identical to TRBD2. Per the germline V gene, CDR1 is LNHNV and CDR2 is YYDKDF (reference sequence). The CDR3 consists of 12 residues. The CDR3 here is CATSRDLGRAVF. The CDR3 DNA follows: TGTGCCACCAGCAGAGATTTGGGGAGGGCAGTCTTC. The full variable domain, in which reference TRBV15 and TRBJ2-1 provide the parts outside the CDR3, is DAMVIQNPRYQVTQFGKPVTLSCSQTLNHNVMYWYQQKSSQAPKLLFHYYDKDFNNEADTPDNFQSRRPNTSFCFLDIRSPGLGDTAMYLCATSRDLGRAVFGPGTRLTVL.

This clone has only a few counts. The chain is built from TRBV5-1 and TRBJ2-1; TRBD1 aligns across 8 bases. This CDR3 is built from 14 residues. Germline V gene sequence: CDR1 SGHRS, CDR2 YFSETQ. With 3 bases clipped from V and 6 bases from J, the junction kept 5 bases outside the gene matches. The CDR3 DNA is TGCGCCAGCAGCTGGGGACAGGAGGGCAATGAGCAGTTCTTC. As protein: CASSWGQEGNEQFF.

The rearrangement uses TRBV6-1 and TRBJ2-2; a possible D gene is TRBD1 (6 bases). The CDR3 totals 14 residues. In germline, CDR1 is MNHNS, CDR2 SASEGT. Trimming stripped 11 bases from V and 5 bases from J, with 18 bases between. The CDR3 sequence: CAASPRGNTGELFF. In nucleotides, the CDR3 is TGTGCCGCATCTCCCAGGGGCAATACCGGGGAGCTGTTTTTT.

This clone was counted a few times. The chain uses TRBV5-1 and TRBJ2-3; 8 bases match TRBD2. Trimming cost V 5 bases and J 2 bases; bases outside gene matches: 4. CDR3 length: 14 residues. CDR1 SGHRS and CDR2 YFSETQ come from the germline V gene. For the CDR3, the DNA is TGCGCCAGCAGGAAAGCGGGGGTCACAGATACGCAGTATTTT. Its translation: CASRKAGVTDTQYF.